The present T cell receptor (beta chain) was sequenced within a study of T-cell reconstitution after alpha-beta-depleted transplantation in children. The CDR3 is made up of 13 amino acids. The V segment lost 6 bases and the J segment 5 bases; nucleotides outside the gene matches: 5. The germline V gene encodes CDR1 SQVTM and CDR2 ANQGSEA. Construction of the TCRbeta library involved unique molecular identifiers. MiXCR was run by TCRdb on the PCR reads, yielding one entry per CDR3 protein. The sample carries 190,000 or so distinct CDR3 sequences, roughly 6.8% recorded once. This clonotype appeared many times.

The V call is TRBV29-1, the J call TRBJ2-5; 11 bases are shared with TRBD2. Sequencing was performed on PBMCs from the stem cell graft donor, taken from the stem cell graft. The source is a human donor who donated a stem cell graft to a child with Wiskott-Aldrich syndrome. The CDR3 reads CSVLAGGFETQYF. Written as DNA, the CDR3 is TGCAGCGTCCTAGCGGGGGGCTTCGAGACCCAGTACTTC.